This T cell receptor (beta chain) was documented in a study of OX40 agonist ivuxolimab in advanced cancers. As for the study in general: Melanoma, hepatocellular carcinoma, head and neck or renal cell cancer occurred in dose-escalation patients. Of mixed ages from about 20 to 80 and averaging roughly 60 years, the group was roughly 85% male. There were three patients with partial responses, one having hepatocellular carcinoma and two cutaneous melanoma. Study-wide points: Low normalized clonal expansion also occurred in some nonresponding patients.

The assay was immunoSEQ multiplex PCR, and TCRdb's table has in-frame clones only and misses some. The sample gives 40,000 to 55,000 clones, 80% to 90% of which show up once; roughly a sixth is in the top ten. The CDR3 length is 13 residues. Trimming cost V 6 bases and J 4 bases, with 12 bases left between them. CDR1 is MNHEY and CDR2 is SVGAGI in the germline V gene. Notes on this clone: As yet, its antigen is unknown.

The origin of this receptor is an adult with an advanced solid tumor such as melanoma, head and neck, liver or kidney cancer. V gene TRBV6-5 combines with J gene TRBJ1-1; D unresolved. The sample in question was CD4+ or CD8+ T cells sorted from blood, obtained in a trial of the OX40 agonist ivuxolimab. The CDR3 loop is CASSQTLVTEAFF. The CDR3 bases are TGTGCCAGCAGCCAGACTCTGGTCACTGAAGCTTTCTTT.